This TCR beta chain emerged from a study of shared clonotypes between healthy human individuals (dated by TCRdb to between 2020 and 2021). Concerning the study at large: The cohort comprised a couple of women and a few men aged 18 to 49 years. For each donor, three plates each were used for CD4 naive and CD4 memory, two plates were used for CD8 naive, and one plate was used for CD8 memory. To estimate repertoire size and how much clonotypes are shared between individuals, the study performed deep sequencing of blood TCR repertoires from about five healthy adults. Libraries were prepared and TCR repertoires were sequenced by different laboratories using diverse techniques, in order to increase sequencing depth and limit assay-specific biases. Leukapheresis yielded between about 0.85 and 10 billion PBMCs per donor. Summary of the overall study and its limitations: When four donors were compared, the shared fraction of clonotypes was about 5% for naive CD4, 3.5% to 4% for naive CD8, 2.3% for memory CD4, and 0.3% to 0.5% for memory CD8. Only blood was sampled, and tissue TCR repertoires likely differ from those in blood. Incomplete sequencing was indicated by rarefaction of sorted-subset datasets, despite the large sequencing depth. Estimated clonotype richness was generally larger for naive than for memory subsets. Because the study included a small number of donors, the genetic and exposure-history diversity represented was limited. Higher generation probabilities were observed for clonotypes shared by all four sorted-subset donors than for non-shared clonotypes. Based on pairwise subsampling, the degree of clonotype sharing among donors was expected to be affected by sequencing depth.

This clone turned up a few times. What antigen it recognizes has not been identified. The input lacks base qualities; no much larger clone sits a single base away. From a lookup of the germline V gene (reference sequence), CDR1 and CDR2 are LNHDA and SQIVND. Trimming removed 7 bases from V and 5 bases from J; the gene matches leave 10 bases unexplained. Counted from cysteine to phenylalanine, this CDR3 has 15 amino acids. Here the CDR3 DNA is all that survives: 45 bases in frame from base 1. TCR CDR3 regions were amplified from genomic DNA by multiplex PCR using the deep immunoSEQ assay. Extracted genomic DNA from each cell subset was distributed evenly across all wells of several immunoSEQ 96-well plates, and each plate was treated as a replicate. For sorted subsets, 200 ng of genomic DNA, equivalent to 30,000 or so T cell genomes, went into each replicate PCR. The purified libraries were quantified using a Qubit 3.0 fluorometer, sized with a Bioanalyzer 2100, and then quantified again using the KAPA Library Quantification kit. Each immunoSEQ 96-well plate was sequenced on its own single-read 150-cycle Illumina NextSeq 550 flow cell. The study's own analysis went as follows. Because the immunoSEQ output held only junctional sequences and lacked quality scores, the filtering could not match the filtering applied to full-length reads. Sequences were annotated with PyIR, a Python wrapper for IgBLAST v1.9, and V/J genes and CDR3 were assigned using IMGT germline references. Any read was removed if the V/J assignment was weak (E-value above 1e-6), the CDR3 was missing, or the read contained stop codons, out-of-frame junctions, or ambiguous translated residues. V3J clonotypes were defined as sequences sharing the same inferred V gene, J gene, and CDR3 amino acid sequence. The percentage overlap between two repertoires was calculated by dividing the number of shared unique clonotypes by the size of the smaller repertoire. Richness of each repertoire was evaluated using RTK rarefaction, the Chao1 estimator, and Recon v2.1 estimates of unobserved clonotypes. For all TCRbeta clonotypes obtained by the gDNA method from a handful of donors, generation probabilities were computed with OLGA. TCRdb obtained this table from immuneACCESS and retained in-frame rearrangements with V and J assigned. These tables miss some clones; where compared with another copy, unresolved V genes account for less than half of the shortfall, and the remainder is unexplained. V and J calls and clone size are given by that table; D and trimming were obtained from the DNA. The sample yields approximately 700,000 clones; more than 70% were counted once. Around 1.7% of the sample comes from the top ten.

The donors were healthy, HIV-negative adults with no recently reported acute infections or vaccinations. Every donor was a Caucasian adult living in Nashville, Tennessee, USA. CD4+ T cells were enriched through magnetic negative selection, after which naive cells were positively selected on CD45RA and the remaining negative fraction served as the memory subset. Blood was collected by leukapheresis, and PBMCs were isolated by Ficoll-Histopaque density gradient centrifugation and then cryopreserved in liquid nitrogen vapor phase. Analytical flow cytometry was used to check the purity and quantity of each magnetically sorted T cell population. Each sorted fraction had its genomic DNA isolated and then quantified by UV absorbance on a Nanodrop 2000c.

This receptor was obtained from a woman in her twenties or thirties in good health. The chain was built from TRBV19 and TRBJ1-2; 10 central bases correspond to TRBD1. The sample was memory CD4+ T cells sorted from blood. Per the publication, the cell subset or site label means: CD45RA-negative fraction. The CDR3 amino acid sequence is: CASTPGTGAQYGYTF. The base sequence is TGTGCCAGTACCCCCGGGACAGGGGCGCAATATGGCTACACCTTC.